This T cell receptor beta chain was documented in a study of blood T cells in healthy people across ages. Extracted total RNA amounted to at least 5.5 micrograms for each sample. The CDR3 is made up of 14 amino acids. CDR1 and CDR2 from the germline V gene are SQVTM and ANQGSEA. The V segment lost 3 bases and the J segment 6 bases; nucleotides outside the gene matches: 5. The study's findings and limits: Naive CD4+ cells and diversity were both higher in long-lived donors than in aged donors. A roughly linear age-dependent decrease characterized TCR beta diversity per million T cells.

The use of a sample-barcoded 5' primer and a J-beta primer mix characterized a second PCR of 7 to 11 cycles. TCRdb independently ran MiXCR on the 5' RACE reads; one entry per CDR3 protein. The table shows around 800,000 distinct CDR3 sequences, with around 45% occurring only once. This clonotype has a handful of counts. The antigen remains undetermined. The chain combines TRBV29-1 with TRBJ2-1, with 10 positions matching TRBD2. Sequenced material: blood. The receptor comes from a man at least 80 years old in good health. The CDR3 is CSVEGSGRGNEQFF. The CDR3 coding sequence is TGCAGCGTTGAGGGGAGCGGGAGGGGCAATGAGCAGTTCTTC.